These 31 T cell receptor beta chains originate from one sample sequenced in a study of Graves' ophthalmopathy and Graves' hyperthyroidism. Using RNA transcripts, the TCR beta CDR3 regions were amplified. Scientists carried out first-round RT-PCR using HTBI primers and then a second-round multiplex PCR. A single record per CDR3 protein comes from TCRdb applying MiXCR to the multiplex PCR reads. The sample contains almost 400,000 distinct CDR3 sequences, roughly 18% of which appear only once. The sample comprised peripheral blood. These receptors came from a woman in her late teens or twenties with Graves' ophthalmopathy.

This clonotype has at least ten counts. The rearrangement joins TRBV27 to TRBJ1-5; 9 nucleotides agree with TRBD1. The ends lost 5 bases at V and 6 bases at J; junction bases unmatched: 8. Germline assignment: CDR1 MNHEY and CDR2 SMNVEV (reference sequence). This CDR3 contains 15 residues. The CDR3 region is CASSPRDRVGQPQHF. In nucleotides, the CDR3 is TGTGCCAGCAGTCCCCGGGACAGGGTGGGTCAGCCCCAGCATTTT.

This clonotype appeared many times. The chain joins TRBV5-6 to TRBJ1-6; D is ambiguous. CDR3 size: 17 residues. V lost 2 bases to trimming and J lost 5 bases, with 17 bases between them. Germline V gene lookup returns CDR1 SGHDT and CDR2 YYEEEE. The CDR3 DNA reads TGTGCCAGCAGCTTTACCCTACAGAGTAGCCATAATTCACCCCTCCACTTT. Residues: CASSFTLQSSHNSPLHF.

The rearrangement joins TRBV20-1 to TRBJ2-4, with a possible D match to TRBD1 (5 bases). The germline V gene has CDR1 DFQATT and CDR2 SNEGSKA (reference sequence). The germline V and J ends were trimmed by 3 bases and 0 bases, with 15 bases remaining between them. This CDR3 is 16 amino acids long. CDR3 protein: CSASFGPTVAKNIQYF. CDR3 coding DNA: TGCAGTGCTAGCTTCGGACCGACAGTAGCCAAAAACATTCAGTACTTC.

This clonotype was seen many times. V usage is TRBV2 and J usage is TRBJ1-5; D unresolved. The germline gives CDR1 SNHLY, CDR2 FYNNEI. V was cut by 11 bases and J by 0 bases, with 11 bases left in between. This CDR3 region has 13 residues. CDR3 protein: CAARRDSNQPQHF. DNA for the CDR3: TGTGCCGCGAGGAGGGATAGCAATCAGCCCCAGCATTTT.

This clonotype was counted at least ten times. The chain is built from TRBV7-8 and TRBJ2-7; 9 bases are a match to TRBD2. Trimming removed 3 bases from V and 2 bases from J; junction bases left unmatched: 5. CDR3 size: 15 residues. The germline V gene encodes CDR1 SGHVS and CDR2 FQNEAQ. Written as DNA, the CDR3 is TGTGCCAGCAGCTTTGGTGCGGGGGGGACCTACGAGCAGTACTTC. Its translation: CASSFGAGGTYEQYF.

This clonotype was observed many times. V gene TRBV28 combines with J gene TRBJ1-2; D not certain. Trimming shortened V by 3 bases and J by 6 bases, and 14 bases separated the two germline ends. Germline CDR1 MDHEN, CDR2 SYDVKM. This CDR3 has 14 residues. CDR3: CASSFRIWVDGYTF. The CDR3 coding sequence is TGTGCCAGCAGTTTTAGAATCTGGGTGGATGGCTACACCTTC.

The CDR3 is CADKGQGTGELFF. CDR3 DNA sequence: TGTGCCGATAAGGGGCAGGGCACCGGGGAGCTGTTTTTT. The rearrangement joins TRBV7-2 to TRBJ2-2; the D gene is possibly TRBD1 (5 bases). The germline V gene has CDR1 SGHTA and CDR2 FQGNSA. V shed 11 bases and J shed 4 bases, with 14 bases lying between them. The length of the CDR3 is 13 residues. The full variable domain, its missing parts supplied by reference TRBV7-2 and TRBJ2-2, is GAGVSQSPSNKVTEKGKDVELRCDPISGHTALYWYRQSLGQGLEFLIYFQGNSAPDKSGLPSDRFSAERTGGSVSTLTIQRTQQEDSAVYLCADKGQGTGELFFGEGSRLTVL.

This clonotype was counted ten times or more. The chain combines TRBV12-3 or TRBV12-4 with TRBJ2-7, with a tentative D call TRBD1 (6 bases). The CDR3 is 13 residues long. V lost 1 base to trimming and J lost 6 bases, with 10 bases between them. This CDR3 reads CASSLGTAFEQYF. Written as DNA, the CDR3 is TGTGCCAGCAGTTTAGGGACAGCTTTCGAGCAGTACTTC.

This clonotype came up many times. The genes are TRBV7-8 and TRBJ1-6; D is unclear. V dropped 2 bases and J dropped 7 bases, with 6 bases sitting between them. Germline CDR1 is SGHVS and CDR2 is FQNEAQ. The CDR3 spans 13 residues. CDR3 amino acids: CASSLYGNSPLHF. The CDR3 DNA reads TGTGCCAGCAGCTTATACGGGAATTCACCCCTCCACTTT.

The sample holds many counts of this clonotype. The CDR3 is CASSYSGGTYQETQYF. In DNA form, the CDR3 reads TGTGCCAGCAGTTACTCCGGTGGGACGTACCAAGAGACCCAGTACTTC. The chain links TRBV6-5 to TRBJ2-5; D assignment may be TRBD1 or TRBD2 (5 bases each). The CDR3 is made up of 16 amino acids. The germline V gene encodes CDR1 MNHEY and CDR2 SVGAGI. Trimming removed 0 bases from V and 0 bases from J, with 11 bases in between.

The rearrangement joins TRBV3-1 to TRBJ2-7; the D gene could be TRBD1 or TRBD2 (6 bases each). V lost 3 bases and J lost 7, with 16 bases in between. The CDR3 is 14 residues long. Per germline, CDR1 LGHDT and CDR2 YNNKEL (reference sequence). The CDR3 coding sequence is TGTGCCAGCAGCCAGGGGACATCGGGAGAGGAGCAGTACTTC. Translated: CASSQGTSGEEQYF.

This clonotype was seen repeatedly, ten times or more. The V call is TRBV20-1, the J call TRBJ2-7; 7 bases fit TRBD1. After removal of 1 base from V and 3 bases from J, the junction contained 9 bases not matched to a gene. Germline V gene sequence: CDR1 DFQATT, CDR2 SNEGSKA (reference sequence). This CDR3 spans 15 amino acids. CDR3 coding DNA: TGCAGTGCTAGAGGGGTTATAGGGACAGACTACGAGCAGTACTTC. Its translation is CSARGVIGTDYEQYF.

The rearrangement joins TRBV6-2 or TRBV6-3 to TRBJ2-7, with 10 nucleotides matching TRBD2. V lost 4 bases and J lost 5; bases outside the gene matches: 8. The germline CDR1 and CDR2 sequences are MNHEY and SVGEGT. This CDR3 contains 15 residues. DNA of the CDR3: TGTGCCAGCAGTTCGAGTCTTGGGACTAGCGACGAGCAGTACTTC. Its translation is CASSSSLGTSDEQYF.

This clonotype was seen many times. The chain links TRBV20-1 to TRBJ2-7; tentatively, D is TRBD1 (6 bases). Germline values: CDR1 DFQATT, CDR2 SNEGSKA (reference sequence). The CDR3 is 13 residues long. V lost 0 bases and J lost 6, with 12 bases in between. CDR3 DNA: TGCAGTGCTAGAGAGACAGGCTCTAGCGAGCAGTACTTC. Encoded protein: CSARETGSSEQYF.

This clonotype was seen repeatedly, ten times or more. The chain links TRBV2 to TRBJ2-5, with D perhaps TRBD1 or TRBD2 (6 bases each). Trimming shortened V by 2 bases and J by 1 base, and 14 bases separated the two germline ends. This CDR3 comprises 16 residues. Germline loops: CDR1 SNHLY, CDR2 FYNNEI. The CDR3 reads CASSEIRWGAQETQYF. In nucleotides, the CDR3 is TGTGCCAGCAGTGAAATCCGGTGGGGGGCCCAAGAGACCCAGTACTTC.

In this sample, this clonotype turned up many times. The J gene is TRBJ1-1, the V gene TRBV7-9; TRBD1 is a possible D gene (5 bases). Germline CDR1 reads SEHNR; CDR2 reads FQNEAQ (reference sequence). The V end was cut by 6 bases, the J end by 3 bases, with 14 bases between. This CDR3 has 14 residues. CDR3: CASRPGLRDTEAFF. The CDR3 bases are TGTGCCAGCAGGCCAGGGTTGAGGGACACTGAAGCTTTCTTT.

This clonotype was seen more than once but under ten times. The chain combines TRBV6-5 with TRBJ1-1, with D possibly TRBD1 on 6 matching bases. V lost 2 bases and J 5 bases, leaving 15 bases between the germline ends. CDR1 and CDR2 (germline): MNHEY, SVGAGI. The CDR3 is 15 amino acids. CDR3 residues: CASSYRGRRRTEAFF. The DNA for the CDR3 is TGTGCCAGCAGTTACCGGGGGCGACGACGTACTGAAGCTTTCTTT.

There are many counts of this clonotype. The chain carries TRBV11-2 and TRBJ2-7, with 9 bases that match TRBD2. CDR3 length: 16 residues. CDR1 and CDR2 from the germline V gene are SGHAT and FQNNGV. V lost 4 bases, J lost 11 bases, and 18 bases stayed unmatched. The CDR3 DNA is TGTGCCAGCAGCTCGCCCCCGGCGGGAGGGCCATTAGGGAAGTACTTC. Protein: CASSSPPAGGPLGKYF.

This clonotype was detected ten times or more. The chain uses TRBV28 and TRBJ2-2; no definite D call. V was pared by 5 bases and J by 1 base, with 8 bases between. Germline loops: CDR1 MDHEN, CDR2 SYDVKM. The length of the CDR3 is 14 residues. CDR3 DNA: TGTGCCAGCAGTCTTGACGGGAACACCGGGGAGCTGTTTTTT. Encoded protein: CASSLDGNTGELFF.

This clonotype occurred a few times. The rearrangement joins TRBV6-1 to TRBJ2-5; the D call may be TRBD1 or TRBD2 (5 bases each). Germline V lookup: CDR1 MNHNS, CDR2 SASEGT. V was pared by 4 bases and J by 6 bases, with 18 bases between. The CDR3 is made up of 15 amino acids. Here the CDR3 DNA reads TGTGCCAGCAGTGGCCGGGGATCTGGGGCAAAGACCCAGTACTTC. This codes for CASSGRGSGAKTQYF.

This clonotype was picked up many times. The chain uses TRBV28 and TRBJ2-7, with TRBD1 identical over 8 bases. CDR1 and CDR2 (germline): MDHEN, SYDVKM. Trimming took 8 bases from V and 2 from J; bases not matched to a gene: 8. The CDR3 spans 14 residues. CDR3 protein: CASWGLDRAYEQYF. Here the CDR3 DNA reads TGTGCCAGCTGGGGCCTGGACAGGGCCTACGAGCAGTACTTC. Filled out from reference TRBV28 and TRBJ2-7, the complete variable domain reads DVKVTQSSRYLVKRTGEKVFLECVQDMDHENMFWYRQDPGLGLRLIYFSYDVKMKEKGDIPEGYSVSREKKERFSLILESASTNQTSMYLCASWGLDRAYEQYFGPGTRLTVT.

At least ten counts were recorded for this clonotype. The V and J genes are TRBV5-1 and TRBJ2-2, with TRBD2 matching 11 bases. The CDR3 is made up of 16 amino acids. Per the germline V gene, CDR1 is SGHRS and CDR2 is YFSETQ. After removal of 5 bases from V and 7 bases from J, the junction contained 10 bases not matched to a gene. The CDR3 bases are TGCGCCAGCAGGCCTACTAGCGGGGGAAACTTCGGGGAGCTGTTTTTT. This sequence encodes CASRPTSGGNFGELFF.

This clonotype appeared many times. J is TRBJ2-7 and V is TRBV12-3 or TRBV12-4; the D gene is possibly TRBD2 (6 bases). V was trimmed by 5 bases and J by 2 bases, leaving 16 bases between them. The CDR3 is 15 amino acids. Written as DNA, the CDR3 is TGTGCCAGCAGTCCGATAGCGGTCCGACCCTACGAGCAGTACTTC. Amino acids: CASSPIAVRPYEQYF.

This clonotype appeared many times. This chain links TRBV20-1 with TRBJ2-7; D possibly corresponds to TRBD2 (6 bases). The V gene's germline CDR1 is DFQATT and CDR2 SNEGSKA (reference sequence). CDR3 length: 12 amino acids. Trimming took 8 bases from V and 3 from J, leaving 14 bases between them. CDR3 sequence (DNA): TGCAGTACTCCGGGACTTCTCTACGAGCAGTACTTC. Its protein product is CSTPGLLYEQYF.

For this clonotype: The junction shows a germline mismatch at one end, possibly a read error. The rearrangement links TRBV9 to TRBJ2-7; 10 nucleotides match TRBD1. CDR3 size: 14 residues. From germline, CDR1 is SGDLS and CDR2 YYNGEE. CDR3 sequence (DNA): TGTGCCAGCAGCCTGGACAGGGGGGAATACGAGCAGCACTTC. This gives the protein CASSLDRGEYEQHF.

This clonotype was counted many times. The rearrangement uses TRBV28 and TRBJ2-7, with 9 bases lining up with TRBD2. CDR3 length: 17 residues. Trimming at V came to 3 bases and at J to 0 bases, leaving 9 bases not matched to a gene. CDR1 MDHEN and CDR2 SYDVKM come from the germline V gene. The CDR3 reads CASSFVFGGGASYEQYF. In DNA, the CDR3 is TGTGCCAGCAGTTTCGTTTTTGGCGGGGGGGCCTCCTACGAGCAGTACTTC.

This clonotype was recorded at least ten times. V is TRBV7-6 and J is TRBJ2-1, with D perhaps given as TRBD1 or TRBD2 (5 bases each). V lost 5 bases to trimming and J lost 4 bases, with 21 bases between them. There are 17 residues in the CDR3. From germline, CDR1 is SGHVS and CDR2 FNYEAQ. The CDR3 nucleotides read TGTGCCAGCAGCCACATGAAAGGGGTGGGGGTGTACAATGAGCAGTTCTTC. Amino acid sequence: CASSHMKGVGVYNEQFF.

This clonotype was recorded many times. V is TRBV10-3 and J is TRBJ2-7; 10 positions agree with TRBD2. V trimming: 11 bases; J trimming: 3 bases; junction bases outside the gene matches: 7. The CDR3 loop spans 13 amino acids. CDR1 and CDR2 from the germline V gene are ENHRY and SYGVKD. This chain's CDR3 is CAVASGSGYEQYF. Written as DNA, the CDR3 is TGTGCCGTCGCTAGCGGGAGCGGCTACGAGCAGTACTTC.

This clonotype was detected many times. The gene calls are TRBV6-2 or TRBV6-3 and TRBJ1-2; possibly TRBD1 for D (5 bases). Deletions cut 2 bases from V and 4 bases from J, with 11 bases between. The length of the CDR3 is 14 residues. From germline, CDR1 is MNHEY and CDR2 SVGEGT. This CDR3 is CASSYGHTSYGYTF. As DNA, the CDR3 is TGTGCCAGCAGTTACGGACACACTAGCTATGGCTACACCTTC.

This clonotype came up many times. This sequence joins TRBV12-3 or TRBV12-4 and TRBJ1-1; tentatively, D is TRBD1 (5 bases). V gave up 7 bases and J gave up 1 base, with 13 bases separating them. This CDR3 has 14 residues. CDR3 coding DNA: TGTGCCAGCAACTTACGGGGCCGGAACACTGAAGCTTTCTTT. It translates to CASNLRGRNTEAFF.

This clonotype was picked up many times. The J gene is TRBJ2-5, the V gene TRBV11-2; possibly TRBD1 for D (6 bases). V shed 2 bases and J shed 4 bases, with 20 bases lying between them. The CDR3 totals 17 residues. Germline assignment: CDR1 SGHAT and CDR2 FQNNGV. CDR3 DNA sequence: TGTGCCAGCAGCTTATATCTCGGACAGCCCCCATTAGAGACCCAGTACTTC. Its translation is CASSLYLGQPPLETQYF.